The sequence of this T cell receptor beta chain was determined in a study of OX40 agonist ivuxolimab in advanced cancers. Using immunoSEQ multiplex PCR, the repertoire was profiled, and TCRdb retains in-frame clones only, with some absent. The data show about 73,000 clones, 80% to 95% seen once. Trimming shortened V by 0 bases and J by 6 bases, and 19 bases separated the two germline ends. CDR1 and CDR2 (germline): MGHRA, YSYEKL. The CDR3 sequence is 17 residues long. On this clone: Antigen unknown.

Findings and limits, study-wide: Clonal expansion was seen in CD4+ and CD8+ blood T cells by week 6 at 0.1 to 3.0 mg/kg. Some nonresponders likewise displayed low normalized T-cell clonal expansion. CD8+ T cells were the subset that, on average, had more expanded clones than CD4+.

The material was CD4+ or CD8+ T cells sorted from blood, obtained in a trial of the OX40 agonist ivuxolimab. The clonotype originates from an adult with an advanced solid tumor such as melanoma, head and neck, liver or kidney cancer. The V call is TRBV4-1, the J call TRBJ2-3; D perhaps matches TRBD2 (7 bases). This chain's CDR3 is CASSQDWGGAAGDTQYF. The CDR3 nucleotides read TGCGCCAGCAGCCAAGATTGGGGGGGCGCGGCGGGTGATACGCAGTATTTT.